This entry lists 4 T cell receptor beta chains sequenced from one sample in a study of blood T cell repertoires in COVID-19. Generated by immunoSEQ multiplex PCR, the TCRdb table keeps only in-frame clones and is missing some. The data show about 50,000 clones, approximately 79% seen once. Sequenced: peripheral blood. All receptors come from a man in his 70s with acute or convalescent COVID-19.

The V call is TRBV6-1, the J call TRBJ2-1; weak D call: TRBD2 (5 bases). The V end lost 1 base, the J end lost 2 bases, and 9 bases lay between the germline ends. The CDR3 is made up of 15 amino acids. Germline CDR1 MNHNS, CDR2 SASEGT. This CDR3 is CASSEGTVAYNEQFF. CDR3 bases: TGTGCCAGCAGTGAAGGGACTGTCGCCTACAATGAGCAGTTCTTC.

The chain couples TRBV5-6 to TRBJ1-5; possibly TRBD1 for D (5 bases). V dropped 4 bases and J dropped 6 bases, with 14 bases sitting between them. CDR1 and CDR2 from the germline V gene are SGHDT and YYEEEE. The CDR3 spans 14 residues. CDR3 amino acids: CASSTTGVGQPQHF. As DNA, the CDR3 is TGTGCCAGCAGCACCACAGGTGTAGGTCAGCCCCAGCATTTT.

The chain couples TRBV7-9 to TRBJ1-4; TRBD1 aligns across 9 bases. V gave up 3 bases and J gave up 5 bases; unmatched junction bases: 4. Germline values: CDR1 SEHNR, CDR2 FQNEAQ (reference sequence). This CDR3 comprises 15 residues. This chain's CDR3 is CASSFEGTGNEKLFF. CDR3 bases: TGTGCCAGCAGCTTCGAGGGGACAGGGAATGAAAAACTGTTTTTT.

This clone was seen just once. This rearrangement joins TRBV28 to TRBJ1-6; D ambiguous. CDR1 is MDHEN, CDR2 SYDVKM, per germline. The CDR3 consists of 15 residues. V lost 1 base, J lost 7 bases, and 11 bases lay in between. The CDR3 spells CASSLFRNRNSPLHF. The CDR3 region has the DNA TGTGCCAGCAGTTTATTCAGGAATCGGAATTCACCCCTCCACTTT.